Below are 24 T cell receptor beta chains sequenced from a single sample in a study of cytomegalovirus exposure and HLA in healthy donors. PCR involved 60 Vbeta and 13 Jbeta primers. TCRdb's copy holds only in-frame clones and misses some; the assay was immunoSEQ multiplex PCR. This table has roughly 120,000 clones, 9.5% appearing once. Material for sequencing was PBMCs. The source of these receptors is a young man in good health and CMV-seronegative.

This clone was counted a few times. The rearrangement links TRBV6-5 to TRBJ2-7; D is possibly TRBD1 (6 bases). The V and J ends lost 6 bases and 3 bases respectively, with 15 bases between them. The CDR3 loop spans 14 amino acids. The germline CDR1 and CDR2 sequences are MNHEY and SVGAGI. As DNA, the CDR3 is TGTGCCAGCAGGCCGGGACAAAGGGTCTACGAGCAGTACTTC. Protein product: CASRPGQRVYEQYF.

The chain uses TRBV5-1 and TRBJ2-1, with D perhaps TRBD2 (5 bases). The CDR3 runs 12 residues. CDR1 SGHRS and CDR2 YFSETQ come from the germline V gene. Trimming left V 2 bases short and J 7 bases short, with 7 bases between. CDR3 bases: TGCGCCAGCAGCTTAGACTATAATGAGCAGTTCTTC. Translation gives CASSLDYNEQFF.

A few counts support this clone. This sequence joins TRBV7-9 and TRBJ1-5; D not certain. The CDR3 loop spans 16 amino acids. Between the trimmed V and J ends, which lost 1 base and 0 bases, there was a span of 10 bases. In germline, CDR1 is SEHNR, CDR2 FQNEAQ (reference sequence). As DNA, the CDR3 is TGTGCCAGCAGCTTAGTGGAGGGTTTTAGCAATCAGCCCCAGCATTTT. This gives the protein CASSLVEGFSNQPQHF.

This clone was observed a few times. V gene TRBV5-1 combines with J gene TRBJ1-1; D gene uncertain. Germline lookup yields CDR1 SGHRS and CDR2 YFSETQ. V was shortened by 0 bases and J by 6 bases, with 6 bases between the two germline ends. The CDR3 covers 12 residues. As DNA, the CDR3 is TGCGCCAGCAGCTTGGGCGAGGCTGAAGCTTTCTTT. Translated: CASSLGEAEAFF.

The V gene is TRBV30, the J gene TRBJ1-1; possibly TRBD1 for D (5 bases). CDR3 length: 12 amino acids. V was clipped by 3 bases and J by 12 bases, with 17 bases between them. CDR1 is GTSNPN and CDR2 is SVGIG in the germline V gene (reference sequence). The CDR3 sequence: CAWRSGGRSTFF. For the CDR3, the DNA is TGTGCCTGGAGGTCGGGGGGGAGATCAACTTTCTTT.

The chain uses TRBV4-1 and TRBJ2-1, with TRBD2 matching 7 bases. The trim removed 0 bases at V and 10 bases at J, leaving 6 bases unmatched. Germline CDR1 is MGHRA and CDR2 is YSYEKL. The CDR3 is made up of 14 amino acids. The CDR3 sequence: CASSQDRLAGEQFF. The CDR3 DNA sequence: TGCGCCAGCAGCCAAGACAGACTAGCCGGGGAGCAGTTCTTC.

Note on this clone: This CDR3 is also generated by other DNA sequences in the sample. This sequence joins TRBV6-4 and TRBJ2-3; 14 nucleotides line up with TRBD2. The germline CDR1 and CDR2 sequences are MRHNA and SNTAGT. The J segment lost 4 bases and the V segment lost 6 bases, leaving 3 bases of the junction unmatched. This CDR3 contains 15 residues. This chain's CDR3 is CASSRLAGGPDTQYF. For the CDR3, the DNA is TGTGCCAGCAGCAGACTAGCGGGAGGGCCAGATACGCAGTATTTT.

As DNA, the CDR3 is TGTGCCAGCAGTTACACGGACAGGGCTCAGTGGGAGACCCAGTACTTC. Translating it yields CASSYTDRAQWETQYF. V is TRBV6-5 and J is TRBJ2-5, with 8 bases identical to TRBD1. Germline assignment: CDR1 MNHEY and CDR2 SVGAGI. The CDR3 covers 16 residues. Germline trimming cut 2 bases from V and 5 bases from J; bases unmatched to any gene: 10.

This clone was seen a few times. The chain uses TRBV7-9 and TRBJ2-3; 8 nucleotides match TRBD2. Germline V gene sequence: CDR1 SEHNR, CDR2 FQNEAQ (reference sequence). Trimming cost V 1 base and J 0 bases; bases outside gene matches: 9. The CDR3 runs 18 residues. The CDR3 DNA sequence: TGTGCCAGCAGCTTAGGTTCGGCTAGCGGGTCTAGCACAGATACGCAGTATTTT. Protein product: CASSLGSASGSSTDTQYF. The entire variable domain, with the rest obtained from reference TRBV7-9 and TRBJ2-3, is as follows: DTGVSQNPRHKITKRGQNVTFRCDPISEHNRLYWYRQTLGQGPEFLTYFQNEAQLEKSRLLSDRFSAERPKGSFSTLEIQRTEQGDSAMYLCASSLGSASGSSTDTQYFGPGTRLTVL.

This clone has only a few counts. The chain couples TRBV28 to TRBJ2-7, with TRBD1 identical over 7 bases. The trim removed 8 bases at V and 3 bases at J, leaving 10 bases unmatched. The CDR3 has 14 residues. Germline CDR1 is MDHEN and CDR2 is SYDVKM. The CDR3 here is CASSSPNRGYEQYF. The CDR3 DNA reads as TGTGCCAGCTCCAGTCCCAACAGGGGCTACGAGCAGTACTTC.

This clone was seen only a few times. J is TRBJ1-2 and V is TRBV5-1; tentatively, D is TRBD1 (6 bases). The CDR3 has 14 amino acids. Trimming shortened V by 5 bases and J by 0 bases, and 11 bases separated the two germline ends. The germline V gene has CDR1 SGHRS and CDR2 YFSETQ. Here the CDR3 reads CASSDRQPNYGYTF. As DNA, the CDR3 is TGCGCCAGCAGTGACAGGCAGCCTAACTATGGCTACACCTTC.

The chain uses TRBV6-1 and TRBJ2-3; tentative D call: TRBD1 (6 bases). The V gene's germline CDR1 is MNHNS and CDR2 SASEGT. CDR3 size: 14 residues. V was shortened by 5 bases and J by 7 bases, with 16 bases between the two germline ends. CDR3 sequence: CASSYSGRDNTQYF. The CDR3 region has the DNA TGTGCCAGCAGTTATTCCGGACGGGACAATACGCAGTATTTT.

This clone occurred a few times. The V call is TRBV2, the J call TRBJ2-7, with a possible D match to TRBD2 (7 bases). Germline loops: CDR1 SNHLY, CDR2 FYNNEI. V lost 7 bases and J lost 4, with 17 bases in between. The CDR3 consists of 14 residues. The CDR3 DNA reads TGTGCCAGCATCCTAGGGGGGGCCAGGTACGAGCAGTACTTC. Amino acids: CASILGGARYEQYF.

The chain links TRBV6-1 to TRBJ2-1, with TRBD2 matching 9 bases. The CDR3 runs 16 residues. The V gene end was trimmed by 4 bases and the J gene end by 3 bases; junction bases not matched to a gene: 7. Germline loops: CDR1 MNHNS, CDR2 SASEGT. The CDR3 nucleotides read TGTGCCAGCAGTGCTTCCGGGACTAGCAGCTACAATGAGCAGTTCTTC. Its protein product is CASSASGTSSYNEQFF.

The chain is built from TRBV6-1 and TRBJ1-2; the D gene is possibly TRBD1 (5 bases). V was trimmed by 4 bases and J by 6 bases, leaving 18 bases between them. Germline lookup yields CDR1 MNHNS and CDR2 SASEGT. This CDR3 contains 15 residues. CDR3 protein: CASSGLDTTGDGYTF. DNA for the CDR3: TGTGCCAGCAGTGGACTCGATACAACAGGAGATGGCTACACCTTC.

The rearrangement uses TRBV12-5 and TRBJ1-5, with 9 bases matching TRBD1. The CDR3 runs to 13 residues. Germline-derived CDR1 and CDR2 are LGHNT and FRNRAP. V lost 6 bases to trimming and J lost 6 bases; unmatched junction nucleotides: 3. The CDR3 sequence: CASGRTGVQPQHF. As DNA, the CDR3 is TGTGCTAGTGGACGGACAGGGGTTCAGCCCCAGCATTTT.

This clone was observed a handful of times. The chain combines TRBV7-2 with TRBJ1-3, with D unresolved. The CDR3 sequence is 13 residues long. Trimming cost V 5 bases and J 1 base, with 6 bases left between them. The germline V gene has CDR1 SGHTA and CDR2 FQGNSA. CDR3 in amino acids: CASSINSGNTIYF. CDR3 nucleotides: TGTGCCAGCAGCATTAATTCTGGAAACACCATATATTTT.

The chain recombines TRBV27 with TRBJ2-2; perhaps TRBD1 as D (7 bases). V shed 3 bases and J shed 1 base, with 9 bases lying between them. CDR1 is MNHEY and CDR2 is SMNVEV in the germline V gene (reference sequence). This CDR3 comprises 15 residues. The chain's CDR3 is CASSFRGVNTGELFF. The CDR3 DNA sequence: TGTGCCAGCAGTTTCAGGGGGGTGAACACCGGGGAGCTGTTTTTT.

J is TRBJ2-7 and V is TRBV28; a weak D match, TRBD1 (6 bases). V was shortened by 2 bases and J by 4 bases, with 15 bases between the two germline ends. The CDR3 has 15 amino acids. Germline V CDR1 and CDR2: MDHEN, SYDVKM. For the CDR3, the DNA is TGTGCCAGCAGTTTAACGGGACACCCCTCTTACGAGCAGTACTTC. Residues: CASSLTGHPSYEQYF.

This clone occurred a few times. The CDR3, as DNA: TGTGCCAGCTTTTTACAGAACTATGGCTACACCTTC. This translates into CASFLQNYGYTF. This sequence joins TRBV28 and TRBJ1-2; D is unclear. Germline V lookup: CDR1 MDHEN, CDR2 SYDVKM. This CDR3 is built from 12 residues. V lost 8 bases, J lost 2 bases, and 9 bases lay in between.

The J gene is TRBJ2-3, the V gene TRBV6-1; TRBD1 matches at 10 bases. The trim removed 8 bases at V and 3 bases at J, leaving 5 bases unmatched. This CDR3 has 14 amino acids. Germline assignment: CDR1 MNHNS and CDR2 SASEGT. The CDR3: CASGRTGGTDTQYF. The CDR3 region has the DNA TGTGCCAGCGGACGGACAGGGGGAACAGATACGCAGTATTTT.

This clone was recorded a few times. The chain carries TRBV7-8 and TRBJ1-2; D is unresolved. The CDR3 consists of 13 residues. Trimming took 1 base from V and 2 from J, leaving 5 bases between them. Germline V gene lookup returns CDR1 SGHVS and CDR2 FQNEAQ. CDR3 nucleotides: TGTGCCAGCAGCTTAGACGGGAACTATGGCTACACCTTC. It codes for CASSLDGNYGYTF.

The V and J genes are TRBV10-1 and TRBJ1-3; possible D gene TRBD1, 6 bases. CDR1 and CDR2 (germline): WNHNN, SYGVQD (reference sequence). CDR3 length: 18 amino acids. The V end was cut by 6 bases, the J end by 0 bases, with 21 bases between. CDR3 in amino acids: CASSEKPMTGVSGNTIYF. Here the CDR3 DNA reads TGCGCCAGCAGCGAGAAACCGATGACAGGTGTCTCTGGAAACACCATATATTTT.

This clone was seen more than once but under ten times. The V and J genes are TRBV5-6 and TRBJ2-7; 9 nucleotides match TRBD2. The CDR3 is 15 residues long. The germline V gene has CDR1 SGHDT and CDR2 YYEEEE. V shed 0 bases, J shed 2 bases, and the junction held 3 bases outside the gene matches. The CDR3 loop reads CASSLGSGGPYEQYF. CDR3 nucleotides: TGTGCCAGCAGCTTGGGTAGCGGGGGCCCCTACGAGCAGTACTTC.